The 5 T cell receptor beta chains given below trace back to one sample, sequenced in a study of control samples from healthy donors and cancer patients. Only in-frame clones appear in the TCRdb table, and some are missing; sequencing was by immunoSEQ multiplex PCR. This sample has 130,000 or so clones, with approximately 87% found just once. The sequenced sample consisted of blood. Receptors were obtained from a man younger than 45 in good health.

This chain connects TRBV5-4 to TRBJ2-1, with TRBD1 as a possible D gene (5 bases). V dropped 0 bases and J dropped 6 bases, with 13 bases sitting between them. Looked up from germline, CDR1 is SGHNT and CDR2 is YYREEE (reference sequence). The CDR3 loop spans 15 amino acids. The CDR3, as DNA: TGTGCCAGCAGCTTGGAGTCAGGGAACGGCAATGAGCAGTTCTTC. Protein: CASSLESGNGNEQFF. Drawing the rest from reference TRBV5-4 and TRBJ2-1, the complete variable domain is ETGVTQSPTHLIKTRGQQVTLRCSSQSGHNTVSWYQQALGQGPQFIFQYYREEENGRGNFPPRFSGLQFPNYSSELNVNALELDDSALYLCASSLESGNGNEQFFGPGTRLTVL.

J is TRBJ2-5 and V is TRBV5-1, with D tentatively TRBD2 (5 bases). V was trimmed by 4 bases and J by 5 bases, leaving 18 bases between them. From germline, CDR1 is SGHRS and CDR2 YFSETQ. The CDR3 loop spans 15 amino acids. The CDR3 reads CASSQPDGVGETQYF. CDR3 DNA: TGCGCCAGCAGCCAGCCTGACGGGGTCGGGGAGACCCAGTACTTC.

There are a few counts of this clone. The same CDR3 also results from other DNA sequences found in this sample. The J gene is TRBJ1-5, the V gene TRBV6-1; tentative D call: TRBD1 (5 bases). In germline, CDR1 is MNHNS, CDR2 SASEGT. The CDR3 has 13 residues. V was shortened by 3 bases and J by 7 bases, with 10 bases between the two germline ends. The CDR3 DNA sequence: TGTGCCAGCAGTGAGTCGGGGGTGCAGCCCCAGCATTTT. Protein: CASSESGVQPQHF.

This chain uses TRBV19 with TRBJ2-1; possibly TRBD1 for D (7 bases). Germline V gene data show CDR1 as LNHDA and CDR2 as SQIVND (reference sequence). V shed 6 bases and J shed 4 bases, with 22 bases lying between them. The CDR3 contains 17 residues. The CDR3 reads CASSWDSLRGRYNEQFF. The CDR3 DNA follows: TGTGCCAGTAGCTGGGACAGCCTCCGGGGGAGGTACAATGAGCAGTTCTTC.

The chain recombines TRBV27 with TRBJ1-4, with TRBD1 as a possible D gene (5 bases). The germline gives CDR1 MNHEY, CDR2 SMNVEV (reference sequence). The V end was cut by 8 bases, the J end by 7 bases, with 20 bases between. The CDR3 covers 15 residues. The CDR3 region has the DNA TGTGCCAGCTCTTCGACGGGGCTAAGAGGTGAAAAACTGTTTTTT. It translates to CASSSTGLRGEKLFF. The full variable domain, in which reference TRBV27 and TRBJ1-4 provide the parts outside the CDR3, is EAQVTQNPRYLITVTGKKLTVTCSQNMNHEYMSWYRQDPGLGLRQIYYSMNVEVTDKGDVPEGYKVSRKEKRNFPLILESPSPNQTSLYFCASSSTGLRGEKLFFGSGTQLSVL.